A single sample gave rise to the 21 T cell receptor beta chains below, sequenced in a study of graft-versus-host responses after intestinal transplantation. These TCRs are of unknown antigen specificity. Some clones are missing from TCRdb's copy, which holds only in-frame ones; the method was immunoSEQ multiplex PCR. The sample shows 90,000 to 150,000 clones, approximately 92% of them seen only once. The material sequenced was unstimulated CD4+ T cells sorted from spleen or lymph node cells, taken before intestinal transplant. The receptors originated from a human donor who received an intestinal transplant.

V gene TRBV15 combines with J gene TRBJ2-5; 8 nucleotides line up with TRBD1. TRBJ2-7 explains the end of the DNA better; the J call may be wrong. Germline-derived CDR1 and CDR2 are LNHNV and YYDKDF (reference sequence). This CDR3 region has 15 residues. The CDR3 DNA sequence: TGTGCCACCAGCAGAGAGCCCGACAGGGGCTACGAGCAGTACTTC. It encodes CATSREPDRGYEQYF.

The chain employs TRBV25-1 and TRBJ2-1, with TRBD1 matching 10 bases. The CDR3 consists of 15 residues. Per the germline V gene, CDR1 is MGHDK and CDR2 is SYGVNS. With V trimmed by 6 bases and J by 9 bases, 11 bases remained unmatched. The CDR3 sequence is CASRQDRGIEGEQFF. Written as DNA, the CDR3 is TGTGCCAGCAGGCAGGACAGGGGGATAGAAGGTGAGCAGTTCTTC.

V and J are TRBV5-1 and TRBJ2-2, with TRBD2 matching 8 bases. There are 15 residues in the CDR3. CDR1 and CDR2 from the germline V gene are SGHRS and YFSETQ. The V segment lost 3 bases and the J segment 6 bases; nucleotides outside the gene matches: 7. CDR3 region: CASSYQRETPGELFF. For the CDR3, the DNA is TGCGCCAGCAGCTACCAGCGGGAGACCCCCGGGGAGCTGTTTTTT.

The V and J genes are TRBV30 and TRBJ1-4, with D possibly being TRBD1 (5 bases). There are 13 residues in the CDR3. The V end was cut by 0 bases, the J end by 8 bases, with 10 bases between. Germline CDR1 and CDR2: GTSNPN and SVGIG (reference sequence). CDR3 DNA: TGTGCCTGGAGTGTTTGGGGGGGGGAAAAACTGTTTTTT. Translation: CAWSVWGGEKLFF.

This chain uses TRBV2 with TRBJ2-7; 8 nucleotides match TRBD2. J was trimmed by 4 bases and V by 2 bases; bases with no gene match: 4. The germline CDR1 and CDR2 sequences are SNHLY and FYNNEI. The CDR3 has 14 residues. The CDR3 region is CASSETGLEYEQYF. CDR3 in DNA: TGTGCCAGCAGTGAAACGGGACTAGAATACGAGCAGTACTTC.

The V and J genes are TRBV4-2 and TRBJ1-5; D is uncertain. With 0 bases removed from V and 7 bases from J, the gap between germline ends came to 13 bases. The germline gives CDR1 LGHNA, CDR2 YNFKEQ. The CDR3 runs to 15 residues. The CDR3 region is CASSQDRGSRQPQHF. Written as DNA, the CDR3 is TGTGCCAGCAGCCAAGATAGAGGGTCGCGGCAGCCCCAGCATTTT.

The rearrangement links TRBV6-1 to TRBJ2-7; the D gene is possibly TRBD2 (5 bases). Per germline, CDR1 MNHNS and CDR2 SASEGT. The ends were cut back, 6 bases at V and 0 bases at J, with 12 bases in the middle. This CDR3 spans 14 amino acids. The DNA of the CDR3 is TGTGCCAGCAGGGTGGAGGCCCTCTCCTACGAGCAGTACTTC. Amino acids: CASRVEALSYEQYF.

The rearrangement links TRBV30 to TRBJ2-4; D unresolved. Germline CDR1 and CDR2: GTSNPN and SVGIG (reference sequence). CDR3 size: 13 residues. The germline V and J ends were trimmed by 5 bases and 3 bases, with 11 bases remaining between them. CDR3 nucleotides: TGTGCCTGGGCGCGTGGCGGCAAAAACATTCAGTACTTC. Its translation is CAWARGGKNIQYF.

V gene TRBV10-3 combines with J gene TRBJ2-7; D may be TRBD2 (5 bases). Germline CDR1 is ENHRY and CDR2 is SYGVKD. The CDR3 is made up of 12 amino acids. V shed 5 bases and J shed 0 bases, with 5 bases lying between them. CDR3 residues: CAISSGSYEQYF. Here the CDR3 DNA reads TGTGCCATCAGTAGCGGCTCCTACGAGCAGTACTTC.

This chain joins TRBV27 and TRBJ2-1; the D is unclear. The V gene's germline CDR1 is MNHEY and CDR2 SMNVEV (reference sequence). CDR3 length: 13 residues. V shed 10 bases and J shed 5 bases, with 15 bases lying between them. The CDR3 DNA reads TGTGCCACCCTCCTGGCCGGAAACAATGAGCAGTTCTTC. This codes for CATLLAGNNEQFF.

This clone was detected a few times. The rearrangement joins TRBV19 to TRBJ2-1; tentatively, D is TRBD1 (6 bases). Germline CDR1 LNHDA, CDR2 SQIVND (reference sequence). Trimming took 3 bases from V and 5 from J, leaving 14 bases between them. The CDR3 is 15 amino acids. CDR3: CASSIWGRGDNEQFF. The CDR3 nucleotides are TGTGCCAGTAGTATTTGGGGCAGGGGTGACAATGAGCAGTTCTTC.

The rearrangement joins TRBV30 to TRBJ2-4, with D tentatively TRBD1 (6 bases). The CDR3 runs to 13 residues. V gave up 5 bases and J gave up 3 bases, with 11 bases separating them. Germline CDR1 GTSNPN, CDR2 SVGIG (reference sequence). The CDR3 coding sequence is TGTGCCTGGCGCGGACAGTTCAAAAACATTCAGTACTTC. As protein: CAWRGQFKNIQYF.

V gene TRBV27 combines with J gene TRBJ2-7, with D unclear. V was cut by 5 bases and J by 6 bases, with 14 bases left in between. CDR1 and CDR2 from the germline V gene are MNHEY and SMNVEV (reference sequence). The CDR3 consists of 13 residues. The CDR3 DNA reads TGTGCCAGCAGTCCAGGTCGGAGATTCGAGCAGTACTTC. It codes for CASSPGRRFEQYF.

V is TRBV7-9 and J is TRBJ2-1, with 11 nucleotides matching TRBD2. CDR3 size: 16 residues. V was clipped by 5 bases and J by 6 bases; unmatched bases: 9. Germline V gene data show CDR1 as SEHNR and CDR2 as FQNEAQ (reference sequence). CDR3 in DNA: TGTGCCAGCAGCGGACGAAGACTAGCGGGAACCAATGAGCAGTTCTTC. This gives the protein CASSGRRLAGTNEQFF.

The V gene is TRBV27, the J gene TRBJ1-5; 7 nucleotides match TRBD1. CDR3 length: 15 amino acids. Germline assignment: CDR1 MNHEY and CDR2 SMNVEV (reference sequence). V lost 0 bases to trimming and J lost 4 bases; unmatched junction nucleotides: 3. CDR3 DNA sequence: TGTGCCAGCAGTTTATCGGGGACAGCAAATCAGCCCCAGCATTTT. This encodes CASSLSGTANQPQHF.

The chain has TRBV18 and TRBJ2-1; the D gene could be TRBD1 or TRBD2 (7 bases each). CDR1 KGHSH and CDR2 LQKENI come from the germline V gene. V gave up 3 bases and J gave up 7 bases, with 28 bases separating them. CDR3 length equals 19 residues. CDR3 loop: CASSPPRGGRIQVWNEQFF. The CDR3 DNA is TGTGCCAGCTCACCTCCCAGGGGGGGGCGGATACAGGTTTGGAATGAGCAGTTCTTC.

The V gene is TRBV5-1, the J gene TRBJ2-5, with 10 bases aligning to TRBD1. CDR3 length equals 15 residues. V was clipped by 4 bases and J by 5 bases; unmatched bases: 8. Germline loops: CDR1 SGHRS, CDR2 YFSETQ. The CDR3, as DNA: TGCGCCAGCAGCGGTGGACAGGGGGGCTGGGAGACCCAGTACTTC. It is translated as CASSGGQGGWETQYF.

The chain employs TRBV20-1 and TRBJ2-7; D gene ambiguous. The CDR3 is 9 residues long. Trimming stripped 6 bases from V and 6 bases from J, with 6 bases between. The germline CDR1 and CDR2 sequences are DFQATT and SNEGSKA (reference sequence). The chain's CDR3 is CSAECEQYF. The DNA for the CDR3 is TGCAGTGCCGAGTGCGAGCAGTACTTC.

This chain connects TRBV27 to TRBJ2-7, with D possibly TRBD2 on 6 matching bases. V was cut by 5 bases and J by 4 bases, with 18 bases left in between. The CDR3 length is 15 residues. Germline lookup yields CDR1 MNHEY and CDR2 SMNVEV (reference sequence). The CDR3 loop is CASSPLAPAQYEQYF. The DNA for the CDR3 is TGTGCCAGCAGTCCCCTAGCGCCCGCCCAATACGAGCAGTACTTC.

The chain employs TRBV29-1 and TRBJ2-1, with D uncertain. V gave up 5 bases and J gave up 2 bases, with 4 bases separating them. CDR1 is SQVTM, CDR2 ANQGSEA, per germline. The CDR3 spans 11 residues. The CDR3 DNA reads TGCAGCGTTTTCCCCTACAATGAGCAGTTCTTC. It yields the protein CSVFPYNEQFF.

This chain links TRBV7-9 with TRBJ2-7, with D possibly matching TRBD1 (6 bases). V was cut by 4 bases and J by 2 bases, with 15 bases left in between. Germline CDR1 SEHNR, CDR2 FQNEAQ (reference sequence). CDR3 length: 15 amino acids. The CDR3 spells CASSSPQGPPYEQYF. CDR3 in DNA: TGTGCCAGCAGCTCCCCCCAGGGGCCCCCCTACGAGCAGTACTTC.